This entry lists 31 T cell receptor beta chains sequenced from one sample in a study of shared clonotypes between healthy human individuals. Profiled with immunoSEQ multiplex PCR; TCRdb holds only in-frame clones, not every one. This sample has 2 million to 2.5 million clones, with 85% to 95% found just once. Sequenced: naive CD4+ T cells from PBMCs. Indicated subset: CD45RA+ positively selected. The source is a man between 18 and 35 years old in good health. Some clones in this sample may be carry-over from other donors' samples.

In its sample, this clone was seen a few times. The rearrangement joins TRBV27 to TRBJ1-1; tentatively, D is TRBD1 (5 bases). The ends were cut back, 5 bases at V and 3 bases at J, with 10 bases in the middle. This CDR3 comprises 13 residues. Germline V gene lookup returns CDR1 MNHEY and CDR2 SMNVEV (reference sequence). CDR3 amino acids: CASSAWGYTEAFF. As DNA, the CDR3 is TGTGCCAGCAGTGCCTGGGGGTACACTGAAGCTTTCTTT.

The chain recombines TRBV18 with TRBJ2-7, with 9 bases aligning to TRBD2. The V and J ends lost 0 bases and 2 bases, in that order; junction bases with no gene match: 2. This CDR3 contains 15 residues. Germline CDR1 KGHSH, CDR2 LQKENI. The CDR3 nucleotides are TGTGCCAGCTCACCACCGGTAGCGGGGGCCTACGAGCAGTACTTC. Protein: CASSPPVAGAYEQYF.

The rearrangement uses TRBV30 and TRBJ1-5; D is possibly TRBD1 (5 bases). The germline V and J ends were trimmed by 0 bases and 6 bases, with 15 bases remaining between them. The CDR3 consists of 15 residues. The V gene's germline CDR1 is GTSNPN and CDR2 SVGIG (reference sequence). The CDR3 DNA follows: TGTGCCTGGAGTGTACTGGGACTGGGCCCTCAGCCCCAGCATTTT. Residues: CAWSVLGLGPQPQHF.

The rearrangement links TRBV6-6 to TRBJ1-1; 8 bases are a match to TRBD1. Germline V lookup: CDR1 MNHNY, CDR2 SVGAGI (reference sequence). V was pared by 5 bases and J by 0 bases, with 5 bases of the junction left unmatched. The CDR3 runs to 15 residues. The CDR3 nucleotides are TGTGCCAGCAGTACCCAGGGGGCTTTGAACACTGAAGCTTTCTTT. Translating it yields CASSTQGALNTEAFF.

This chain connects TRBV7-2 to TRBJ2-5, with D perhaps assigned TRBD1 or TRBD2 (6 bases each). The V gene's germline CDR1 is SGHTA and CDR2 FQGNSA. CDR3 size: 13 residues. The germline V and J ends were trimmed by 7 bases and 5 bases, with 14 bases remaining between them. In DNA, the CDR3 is TGTGCCAGCATCCAGCGGAGGGGGGAGACCCAGTACTTC. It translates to CASIQRRGETQYF.

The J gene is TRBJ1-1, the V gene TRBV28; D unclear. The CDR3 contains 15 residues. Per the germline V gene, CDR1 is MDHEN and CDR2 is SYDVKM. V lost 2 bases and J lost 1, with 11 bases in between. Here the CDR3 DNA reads TGTGCCAGCAGTTTAGTGAGGGTTGCGAACACTGAAGCTTTCTTT. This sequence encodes CASSLVRVANTEAFF.

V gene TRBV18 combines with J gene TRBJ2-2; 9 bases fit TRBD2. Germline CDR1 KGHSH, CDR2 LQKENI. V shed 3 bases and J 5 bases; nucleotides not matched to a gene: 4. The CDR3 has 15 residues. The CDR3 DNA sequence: TGTGCCAGCTCACCCCTAGCGGGGTATACCGGGGAGCTGTTTTTT. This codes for CASSPLAGYTGELFF.

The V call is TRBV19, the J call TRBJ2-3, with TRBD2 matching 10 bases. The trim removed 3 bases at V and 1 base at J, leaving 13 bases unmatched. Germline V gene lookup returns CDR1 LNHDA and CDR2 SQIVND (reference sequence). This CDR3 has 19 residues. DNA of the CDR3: TGTGCCAGTAGTATTCTCGTTAGGACTAGCGGTTTGCGCACAGATACGCAGTATTTT. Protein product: CASSILVRTSGLRTDTQYF.

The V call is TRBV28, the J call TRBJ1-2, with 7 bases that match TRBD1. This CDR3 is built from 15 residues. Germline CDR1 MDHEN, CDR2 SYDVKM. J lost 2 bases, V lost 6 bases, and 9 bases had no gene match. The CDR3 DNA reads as TGTGCCAGCAGGACCCGAGACAGGGCAAACTATGGCTACACCTTC. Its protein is CASRTRDRANYGYTF.

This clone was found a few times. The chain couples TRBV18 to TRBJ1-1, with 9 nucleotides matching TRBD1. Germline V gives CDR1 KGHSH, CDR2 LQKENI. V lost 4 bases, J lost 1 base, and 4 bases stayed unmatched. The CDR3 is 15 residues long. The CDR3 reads CASSRGGQGNTEAFF. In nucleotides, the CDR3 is TGTGCCAGCTCACGTGGGGGACAGGGGAACACTGAAGCTTTCTTT.

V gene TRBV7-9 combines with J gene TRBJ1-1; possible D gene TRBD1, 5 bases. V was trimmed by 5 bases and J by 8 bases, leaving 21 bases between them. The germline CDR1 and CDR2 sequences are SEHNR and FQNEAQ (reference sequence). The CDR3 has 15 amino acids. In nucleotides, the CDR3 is TGTGCCAGCAGCGGGTCAAGGGGAGAGGGCGGCGAAGCTTTCTTT. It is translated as CASSGSRGEGGEAFF.

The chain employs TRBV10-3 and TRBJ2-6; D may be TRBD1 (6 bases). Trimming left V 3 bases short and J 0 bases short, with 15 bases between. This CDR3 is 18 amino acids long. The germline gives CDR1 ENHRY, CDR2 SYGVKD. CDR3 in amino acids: CAISDKNRAHSGANVLTF. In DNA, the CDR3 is TGTGCCATCAGTGACAAGAACAGGGCGCACTCTGGGGCCAACGTCCTGACTTTC.

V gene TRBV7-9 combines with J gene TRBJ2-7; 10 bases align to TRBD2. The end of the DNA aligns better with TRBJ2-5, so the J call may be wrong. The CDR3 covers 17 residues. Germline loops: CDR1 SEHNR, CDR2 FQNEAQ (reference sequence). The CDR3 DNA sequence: TGTGCCAGCAGCCTAGGAGTAGCGGGAGGACTGGGAGAGACCCAGTACTTC. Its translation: CASSLGVAGGLGETQYF.

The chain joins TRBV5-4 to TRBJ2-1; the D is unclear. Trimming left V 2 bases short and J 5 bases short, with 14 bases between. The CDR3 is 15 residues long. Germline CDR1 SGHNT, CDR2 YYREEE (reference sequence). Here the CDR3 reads CASSFGLLGNNEQFF. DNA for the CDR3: TGTGCCAGCAGCTTCGGTCTCTTGGGAAACAATGAGCAGTTCTTC. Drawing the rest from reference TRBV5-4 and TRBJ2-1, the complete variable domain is ETGVTQSPTHLIKTRGQQVTLRCSSQSGHNTVSWYQQALGQGPQFIFQYYREEENGRGNFPPRFSGLQFPNYSSELNVNALELDDSALYLCASSFGLLGNNEQFFGPGTRLTVL.

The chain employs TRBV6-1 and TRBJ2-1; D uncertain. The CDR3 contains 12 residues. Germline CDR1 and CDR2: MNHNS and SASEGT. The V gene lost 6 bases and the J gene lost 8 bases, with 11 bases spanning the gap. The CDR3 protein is CASRRPVDEQFF. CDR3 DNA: TGTGCCAGCAGACGTCCGGTCGATGAGCAGTTCTTC.

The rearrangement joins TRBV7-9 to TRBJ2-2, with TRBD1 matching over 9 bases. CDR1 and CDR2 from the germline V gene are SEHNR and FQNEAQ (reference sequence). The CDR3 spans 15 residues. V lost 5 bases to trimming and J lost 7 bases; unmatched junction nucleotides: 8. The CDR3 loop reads CASSPRTGVGGELFF. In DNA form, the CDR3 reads TGTGCCAGCAGCCCGCGGACAGGGGTTGGCGGGGAGCTGTTTTTT.

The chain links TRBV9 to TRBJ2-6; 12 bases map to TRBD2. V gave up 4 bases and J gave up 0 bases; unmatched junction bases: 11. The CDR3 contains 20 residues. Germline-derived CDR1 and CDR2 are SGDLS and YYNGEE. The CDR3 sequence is CASSPRTGLAGFSGANVLTF. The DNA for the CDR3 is TGTGCCAGCAGCCCCCGGACGGGACTAGCGGGTTTCTCTGGGGCCAACGTCCTGACTTTC. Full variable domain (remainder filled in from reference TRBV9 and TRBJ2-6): DSGVTQTPKHLITATGQRVTLRCSPRSGDLSVYWYQQSLDQGLQFLIQYYNGEERAKGNILERFSAQQFPDLHSELNLSSLELGDSALYFCASSPRTGLAGFSGANVLTFGAGSRLTVL.

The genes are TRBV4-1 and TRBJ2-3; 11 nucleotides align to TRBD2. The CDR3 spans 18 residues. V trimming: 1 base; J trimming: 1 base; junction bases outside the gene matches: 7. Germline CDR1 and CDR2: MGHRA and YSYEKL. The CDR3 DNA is TGCGCCAGCAGCCAAGCCGGGACTAGCGGAGCACGCACAGATACGCAGTATTTT. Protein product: CASSQAGTSGARTDTQYF.

The CDR3 region is CASSPIMTRDRDTDTQYF. The CDR3 region has the DNA TGTGCCAGCAGCCCAATTATGACCCGGGACAGGGATACAGATACGCAGTATTTT. This chain links TRBV7-9 with TRBJ2-3, with 9 bases that match TRBD1. Germline assignment: CDR1 SEHNR and CDR2 FQNEAQ (reference sequence). The CDR3 extends over 18 amino acids. V was pared by 5 bases and J by 3 bases, with 15 bases of the junction left unmatched.

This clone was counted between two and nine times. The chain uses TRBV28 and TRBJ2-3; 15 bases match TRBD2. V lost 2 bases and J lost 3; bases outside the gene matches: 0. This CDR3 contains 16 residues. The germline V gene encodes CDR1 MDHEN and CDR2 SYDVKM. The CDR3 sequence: CASSLGLAGGTDTQYF. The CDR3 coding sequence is TGTGCCAGCAGTTTAGGACTAGCGGGAGGGACAGATACGCAGTATTTT.

The CDR3 nucleotides read TGTGCCAGCAGTCGGACTAGCGGGAGGAACATTCAGTACTTC. Its translation: CASSRTSGRNIQYF. The chain combines TRBV27 with TRBJ2-4; 14 nucleotides align to TRBD2. V gave up 5 bases and J gave up 7 bases; unmatched junction bases: 1. Germline CDR1 MNHEY, CDR2 SMNVEV (reference sequence). The length of the CDR3 is 14 residues.

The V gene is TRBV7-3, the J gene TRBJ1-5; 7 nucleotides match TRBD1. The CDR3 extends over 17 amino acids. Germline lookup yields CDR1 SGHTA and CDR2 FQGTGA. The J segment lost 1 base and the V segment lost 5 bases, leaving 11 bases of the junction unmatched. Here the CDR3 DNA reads TGTGCCAGCAGCCTACCCGTACACAGGGGCAGCAATCAGCCCCAGCATTTT. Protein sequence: CASSLPVHRGSNQPQHF.

CDR3 DNA: TGTGCCAGCAGTTTAACCACTACTAGTTCCTACAATGAGCAGTTCTTC. Amino acid sequence: CASSLTTTSSYNEQFF. The V gene is TRBV28, the J gene TRBJ2-1, with D maybe TRBD2 (5 bases). V lost 2 bases and J 1 base, leaving 12 bases between the germline ends. CDR1 MDHEN and CDR2 SYDVKM come from the germline V gene. The CDR3 runs 16 residues.

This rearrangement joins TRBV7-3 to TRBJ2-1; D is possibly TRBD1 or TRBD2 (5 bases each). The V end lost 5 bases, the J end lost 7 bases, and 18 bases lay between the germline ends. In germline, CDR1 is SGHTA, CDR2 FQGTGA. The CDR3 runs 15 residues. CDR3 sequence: CASSPLLGPTNEQFF. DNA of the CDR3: TGTGCCAGCAGCCCCCTCCTGGGACCAACAAATGAGCAGTTCTTC.

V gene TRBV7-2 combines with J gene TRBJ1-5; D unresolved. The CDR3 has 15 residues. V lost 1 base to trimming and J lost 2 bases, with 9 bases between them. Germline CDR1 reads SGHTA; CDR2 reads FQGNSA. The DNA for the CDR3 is TGTGCCAGCAGCTTAGGGGTTACCGGCAATCAGCCCCAGCATTTT. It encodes CASSLGVTGNQPQHF. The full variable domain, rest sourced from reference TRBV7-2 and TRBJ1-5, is GAGVSQSPSNKVTEKGKDVELRCDPISGHTALYWYRQSLGQGLEFLIYFQGNSAPDKSGLPSDRFSAERTGGSVSTLTIQRTQQEDSAVYLCASSLGVTGNQPQHFGDGTRLSIL.

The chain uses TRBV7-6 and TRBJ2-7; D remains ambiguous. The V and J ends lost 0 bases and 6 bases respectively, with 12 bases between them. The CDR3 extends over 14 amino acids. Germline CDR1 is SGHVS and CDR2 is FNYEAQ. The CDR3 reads CASSLAVRQTEQYF. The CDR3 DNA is TGTGCCAGCAGCTTAGCGGTACGGCAAACCGAGCAGTACTTC. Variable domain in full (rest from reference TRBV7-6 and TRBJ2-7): GAGVSQSPRYKVTKRGQDVALRCDPISGHVSLYWYRQALGQGPEFLTYFNYEAQQDKSGLPNDRFSAERPEGSISTLTIQRTEQRDSAMYRCASSLAVRQTEQYFGPGTRLTVT.

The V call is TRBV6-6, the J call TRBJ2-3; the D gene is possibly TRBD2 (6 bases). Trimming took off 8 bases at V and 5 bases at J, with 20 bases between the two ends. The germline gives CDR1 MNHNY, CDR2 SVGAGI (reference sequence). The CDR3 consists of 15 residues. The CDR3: CASGRSGTLLDTQYF. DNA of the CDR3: TGTGCCAGCGGCCGCTCCGGGACTCTTTTAGATACGCAGTATTTT.

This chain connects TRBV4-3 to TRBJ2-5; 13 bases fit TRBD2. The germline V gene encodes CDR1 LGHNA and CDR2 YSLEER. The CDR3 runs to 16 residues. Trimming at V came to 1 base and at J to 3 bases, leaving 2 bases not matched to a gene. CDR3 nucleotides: TGCGCCAGCAGCCAAGCCGGGACTAGCGGGAAAGAGACCCAGTACTTC. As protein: CASSQAGTSGKETQYF.

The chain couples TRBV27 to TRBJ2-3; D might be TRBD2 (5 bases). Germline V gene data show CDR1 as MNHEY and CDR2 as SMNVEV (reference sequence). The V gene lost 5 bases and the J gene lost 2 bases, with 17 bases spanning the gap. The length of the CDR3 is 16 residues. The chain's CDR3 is CASSPRGAAFTDTQYF. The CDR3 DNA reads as TGTGCCAGCAGTCCCCGGGGTGCCGCGTTCACAGATACGCAGTATTTT.

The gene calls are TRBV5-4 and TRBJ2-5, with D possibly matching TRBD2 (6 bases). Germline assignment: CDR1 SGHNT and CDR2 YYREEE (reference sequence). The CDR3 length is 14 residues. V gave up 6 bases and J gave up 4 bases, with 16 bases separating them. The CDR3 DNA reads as TGTGCCAGCACCCCCAGCGGGTCGCGAGAGACCCAGTACTTC. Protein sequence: CASTPSGSRETQYF.

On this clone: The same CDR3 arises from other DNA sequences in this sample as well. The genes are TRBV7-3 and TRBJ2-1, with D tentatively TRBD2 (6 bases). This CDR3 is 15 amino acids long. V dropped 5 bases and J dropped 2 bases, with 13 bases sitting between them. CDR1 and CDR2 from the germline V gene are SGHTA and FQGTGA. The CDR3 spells CASSPGRGTYNEQFF. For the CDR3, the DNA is TGTGCCAGCAGCCCCGGACGGGGGACCTACAATGAGCAGTTCTTC.